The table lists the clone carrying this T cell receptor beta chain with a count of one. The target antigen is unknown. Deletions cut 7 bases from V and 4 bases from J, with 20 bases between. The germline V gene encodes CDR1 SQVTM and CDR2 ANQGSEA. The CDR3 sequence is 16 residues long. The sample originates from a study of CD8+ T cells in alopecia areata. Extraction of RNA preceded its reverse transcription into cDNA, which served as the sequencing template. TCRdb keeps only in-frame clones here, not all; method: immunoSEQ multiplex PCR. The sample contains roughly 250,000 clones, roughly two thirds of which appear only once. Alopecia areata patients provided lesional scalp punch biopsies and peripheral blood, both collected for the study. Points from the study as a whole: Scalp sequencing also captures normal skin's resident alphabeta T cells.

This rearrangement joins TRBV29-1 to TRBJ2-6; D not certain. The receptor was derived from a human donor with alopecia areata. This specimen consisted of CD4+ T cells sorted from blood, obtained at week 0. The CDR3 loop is CSAGPGRFTGANVLTF. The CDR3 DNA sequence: TGCAGCGCCGGGCCGGGCAGATTTACCGGGGCCAACGTCCTGACTTTC.